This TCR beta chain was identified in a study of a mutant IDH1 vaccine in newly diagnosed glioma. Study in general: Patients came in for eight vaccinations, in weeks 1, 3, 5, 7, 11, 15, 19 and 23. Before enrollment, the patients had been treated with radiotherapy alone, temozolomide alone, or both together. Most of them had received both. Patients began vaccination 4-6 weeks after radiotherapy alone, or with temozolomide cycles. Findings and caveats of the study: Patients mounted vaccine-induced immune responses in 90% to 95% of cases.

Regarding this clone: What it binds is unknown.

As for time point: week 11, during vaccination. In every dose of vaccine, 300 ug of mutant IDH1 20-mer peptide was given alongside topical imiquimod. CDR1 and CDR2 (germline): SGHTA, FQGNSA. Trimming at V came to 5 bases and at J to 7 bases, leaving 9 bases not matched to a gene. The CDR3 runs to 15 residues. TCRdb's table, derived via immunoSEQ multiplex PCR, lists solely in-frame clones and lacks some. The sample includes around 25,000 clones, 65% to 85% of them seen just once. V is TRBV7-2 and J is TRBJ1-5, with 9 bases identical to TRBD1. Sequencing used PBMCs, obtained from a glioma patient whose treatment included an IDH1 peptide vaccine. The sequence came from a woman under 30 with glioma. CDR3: CASSLTGGVGQPQHF. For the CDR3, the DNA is TGTGCCAGCAGCCTAACAGGGGGCGTTGGGCAGCCCCAGCATTTT.